These T cell receptor beta chains were read from a single sample in a study of T cells in Graves' hyperthyroidism and ophthalmopathy. Each CDR3 protein gets one entry after TCRdb re-called the multiplex PCR reads with MiXCR. The table lists about 610,000 distinct CDR3 sequences, around 45% of them singletons. The material sequenced was peripheral blood or thyroid tissue (not recorded which). The receptors shown here come from a woman between 18 and 30 years old with Graves' hyperthyroidism. Each CDR3 is given with its conserved first and last residue. The D gene is left open where the match is weak. Clone sizes are given selectively: once, few, many, or a class where the clone is expanded.

CASSLRWGVVTITEAFF	TGCGCCAGCAGTTTGAGGTGGGGTGTGGTAACGATCACTGAAGCTTTCTTT	TRBJ1-1	TRBV5-1	.	.
CASSPGILRDNQPQHF	TGCGCCAGCAGCCCTGGAATTTTGAGGGACAATCAGCCCCAGCATTTT	TRBJ1-5	TRBV4-1	many	.
CASSQREGRNEQYF	TGTGCCAGCAGCCAGCGGGAGGGGAGAAACGAGCAGTACTTC	TRBJ2-7	TRBV7-6	many	TRBD2
CSARGGREGYEQYF	TGCAGTGCTAGAGGGGGGCGGGAGGGCTACGAGCAGTACTTC	TRBJ2-7	TRBV20-1	many	TRBD2
CASSLATGRENEQYF	TGTGCCAGCAGCTTAGCGACAGGGAGGGAAAACGAGCAGTACTTC	TRBJ2-7	TRBV7-9	many	.
CASSLLPFDTNNYGYTF	TGTGCCAGCAGCCTTTTACCCTTCGACACGAATAACTATGGCTACACCTTC	TRBJ1-2	TRBV7-9	many	.
CASSQVEYEQYF	TGTGCCAGCAGCCAAGTCGAATACGAGCAGTACTTC	TRBJ2-7	TRBV3-1	many	.
CSVALGVAYGYTF	TGCAGCGTTGCATTGGGGGTCGCCTATGGCTACACCTTC	TRBJ1-2	TRBV29-1	many	.
CATSDLSQGGEQYF	TGTGCCACCAGTGATTTGTCACAGGGTGGCGAGCAGTACTTC	TRBJ2-7	TRBV24-1	few	.
CASSTAVTSGLAYEQYF	TGTGCCAGTAGTACAGCGGTGACTAGCGGGTTGGCCTACGAGCAGTACTTC	TRBJ2-7	TRBV19	many	TRBD2
CASSLGVFDYGYTF	TGTGCCAGCAGTTTGGGGGTTTTTGACTATGGCTACACCTTC	TRBJ1-2	TRBV12-3/TRBV12-4	many	.
CASSLGAGLDKDTEAFF	TGTGCCAGCAGCTTAGGTGCGGGATTAGATAAGGACACTGAAGCTTTCTTT	TRBJ1-1	TRBV7-8	many	.
CAWTGAGNAIYF	TGTGCCTGGACAGGGGCTGGAAACGCCATATATTTT	TRBJ1-3	TRBV30	.	.
CSASNQGAGDEKLFF	TGCAGTGCTAGTAATCAGGGGGCAGGGGATGAAAAACTGTTTTTT	TRBJ1-4	TRBV20-1	.	TRBD1
CASSPGPGVSPLHF	TGTGCCAGCAGTCCGGGTCCAGGGGTTTCACCCCTCCACTTT	TRBJ1-6	TRBV6-4	.	.
CASSLGPLNDEQFF	TGTGCTAGCAGCTTAGGCCCCCTCAACGATGAGCAGTTCTTC	TRBJ2-1	TRBV7-7	few	.
CASSRIGTSRGYTF	TGTGCCAGCAGCCGTATTGGGACATCAAGGGGCTACACCTTC	TRBJ1-2	TRBV14	few	.
CSARESPGQRFGYTF	TGCAGTGCTAGAGAATCTCCGGGACAAAGGTTTGGCTACACCTTC	TRBJ1-2	TRBV20-1	many	.
CATSDSGPFNNEQFF	TGTGCCACCAGTGACTCCGGACCCTTCAACAATGAGCAGTTCTTC	TRBJ2-1	TRBV24-1	.	.
CASSEEGPGSF	TGTGCCAGCAGTGAAGAGGGCCCCGGTTCCTTC	TRBJ2-5	TRBV2	.	.
CSVRAGSYGYTF	TGCAGCGTTAGGGCAGGTAGCTATGGCTACACCTTC	TRBJ1-2	TRBV29-1	.	.
CSARDNRGIDTGELFF	TGCAGTGCTAGGGACAACAGGGGCATTGACACCGGGGAGCTGTTTTTT	TRBJ2-2	TRBV20-1	.	TRBD1
CSGGGNTGELFF	TGCAGCGGGGGTGGGAACACCGGGGAGCTGTTTTTT	TRBJ2-2	TRBV29-1	.	.
CASSQTGAPNEKLFF	TGCGCCAGCAGCCAAACAGGTGCCCCTAATGAAAAACTGTTTTTT	TRBJ1-4	TRBV5-1	many	.
CSARENSYEQYF	TGCAGTGCTAGAGAGAACTCCTACGAGCAGTACTTC	TRBJ2-7	TRBV20-1	.	.
CASSDHRVAFF	TGCGCCAGCAGCGACCACAGGGTAGCTTTCTTT	TRBJ1-1	TRBV5-1	many	.
CSARRQGEYGYTF	TGCAGTGCCCGTAGACAGGGAGAGTATGGCTACACCTTC	TRBJ1-2	TRBV20-1	.	TRBD1
CASSLWDREVYEQYF	TGCGCCAGCAGCTTGTGGGACAGGGAGGTCTACGAGCAGTACTTC	TRBJ2-7	TRBV5-1	once	TRBD1
CASSRQGVGETQYF	TGTGCCAGTAGTCGACAGGGGGTAGGAGAGACCCAGTACTTC	TRBJ2-5	TRBV19	many	TRBD1
CASSLRGDWDEQYF	TGTGCCAGCAGCTTGAGGGGGGACTGGGATGAGCAGTACTTC	TRBJ2-7	TRBV5-1	.	.
CASSKPGLNTEAFF	TGTGCCAGCAGCAAACCGGGACTGAACACTGAAGCTTTCTTT	TRBJ1-1	TRBV7-9	.	.
CASRGDRDYGYTF	TGTGCCAGCAGGGGGGACAGGGACTATGGCTACACCTTC	TRBJ1-2	TRBV2	.	TRBD1
CASYGGGAFF	TGTGCCAGCTATGGGGGGGGCGCTTTCTTT	TRBJ1-1	TRBV27	once	.
CASSRVKDEQYF	TGTGCCAGCAGCAGGGTTAAGGACGAGCAGTACTTC	TRBJ2-7	TRBV9	once	.
CASSLGLAGRLRETQYF	TGCGCCAGCAGTCTGGGACTAGCGGGACGACTTCGAGAGACCCAGTACTTC	TRBJ2-5	TRBV5-1	.	TRBD2
CASSPRTSGREGEQYF	TGTGCCAGCAGCCCAAGGACTAGCGGGAGGGAGGGCGAGCAGTACTTC	TRBJ2-7	TRBV7-6	few	TRBD2
CTSKQQGGNTEAFF	TGTACCAGCAAACAACAGGGAGGGAACACCGAAGCTTTCTTT	TRBJ1-1	TRBV11-2	.	.
CASMSYTGRGGVDEQYF	TGTGCCAGCATGTCCTACACAGGGCGAGGGGGGGTGGACGAGCAGTACTTC	TRBJ2-7	TRBV25-1	many	.
CASSLDGRAAEQYF	TGCGCCAGCAGCTTGGACGGGAGGGCCGCCGAGCAGTACTTC	TRBJ2-7	TRBV5-1	.	TRBD2
CASSSGRGVQRGYTF	TGTGCCAGCAGCTCCGGACGCGGGGTGCAGCGGGGCTACACCTTC	TRBJ1-2	TRBV7-9	.	.
CASSLVVRDASYEQYF	TGTGCCAGCAGCTTAGTGGTCAGGGACGCTAGCTACGAGCAGTACTTC	TRBJ2-7	TRBV7-8	.	.
CAIRDNTEAFF	TGTGCCATCAGGGATAACACTGAAGCTTTCTTT	TRBJ1-1	TRBV10-3	many	.
CASSESLLDQETQYF	TGTGCCAGCAGTGAATCGTTACTGGACCAAGAGACCCAGTACTTC	TRBJ2-5	TRBV2	many	.
CASGKRGLAENLEGAQYF	TGTGCCAGTGGTAAAAGGGGACTAGCGGAGAACTTGGAAGGGGCCCAGTACTTC	TRBJ2-5	TRBV19	.	TRBD2
CACMAEPRDEQYF	TGTGCCTGTATGGCGGAGCCCCGTGACGAGCAGTACTTC	TRBJ2-7	TRBV30	.	.
CATLGVTTVGYGYTF	TGTGCCACATTGGGGGTGACGACAGTCGGGTATGGCTACACCTTC	TRBJ1-2	TRBV2	many	.
CASSFSTEAFF	TGTGCCAGCAGCTTCTCCACTGAAGCTTTCTTT	TRBJ1-1	TRBV7-9	many	.
CASTPRGQGQETQYF	TGTGCCAGCACCCCGAGGGGACAGGGCCAAGAGACCCAGTACTTC	TRBJ2-5	TRBV2	.	TRBD1
CSARMAGLTYEQYF	TGCAGTGCTAGAATGGCGGGACTCACCTACGAGCAGTACTTC	TRBJ2-7	TRBV20-1	many	.
CASRKDRENVYEQFF	TGTGCCAGCAGGAAGGACAGGGAGAATGTCTATGAGCAGTTCTTC	TRBJ2-1	TRBV7-2	few	TRBD1
CASSMSDSYYEQYF	TGTGCCAGTAGCATGTCGGACAGCTACTACGAGCAGTACTTC	TRBJ2-7	TRBV19	once	.
CATSRQGVVGELFF	TGTGCCACCAGTCGACAGGGGGTAGTCGGGGAGCTGTTTTTT	TRBJ2-2	TRBV24-1	many	TRBD1
CSAGQGSYTF	TGCAGTGCTGGGCAGGGCAGCTACACCTTC	TRBJ1-2	TRBV20-1	.	.